The clone carrying this TCR beta chain was counted between two and nine times. Its specificity is not known. This entry belongs to a study of cytomegalovirus exposure and HLA in healthy donors. Study summary: An early data release held 79 million or so unique TCRs from HLA-typed donors. General study results and limits: An apparent linkage of common viral pathogens to several of the most significant clusters emerged in a later analysis. V segments that were indistinguishable, TRBV6-2 and TRBV6-3 among them, were omitted from analysis. What TCR beta sequences reportedly achieved was accurate prediction of HLA-A and HLA-B alleles in most subjects.

The primer mix had 60 Vbeta and 13 Jbeta primers. Profiled with immunoSEQ multiplex PCR; TCRdb holds only in-frame clones, not every one. The data show about 63,000 clones, with around 73% seen just once and about 5.7% held by the top ten. The germline CDR1 and CDR2 sequences are MNHNS and SASEGT. The length of the CDR3 is 13 residues. The V end lost 7 bases, the J end lost 5 bases, and 14 bases lay between the germline ends. The chain employs TRBV6-1 and TRBJ1-1; tentatively, D is TRBD1 (6 bases). Sequences were obtained from PBMCs. The receptor was isolated from a man between 50 and 59 years old in good health and CMV-seronegative. CDR3 in amino acids: CASMRLRGTEAFF. As DNA, the CDR3 is TGTGCCAGCATGCGTCTCAGGGGAACTGAAGCTTTCTTT.